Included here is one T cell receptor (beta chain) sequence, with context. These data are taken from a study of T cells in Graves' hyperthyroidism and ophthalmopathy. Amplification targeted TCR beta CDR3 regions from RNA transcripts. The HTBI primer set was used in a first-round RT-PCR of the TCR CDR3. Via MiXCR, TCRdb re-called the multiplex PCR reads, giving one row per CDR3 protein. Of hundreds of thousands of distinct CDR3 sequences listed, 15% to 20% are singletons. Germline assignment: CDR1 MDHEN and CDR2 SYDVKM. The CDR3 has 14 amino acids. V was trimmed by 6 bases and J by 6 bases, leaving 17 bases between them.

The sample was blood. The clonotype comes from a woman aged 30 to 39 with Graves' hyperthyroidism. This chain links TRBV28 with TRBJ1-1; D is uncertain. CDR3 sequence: CASRDSGPMAEAFF. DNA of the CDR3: TGTGCCAGCAGGGACTCCGGGCCTATGGCTGAAGCTTTCTTT.